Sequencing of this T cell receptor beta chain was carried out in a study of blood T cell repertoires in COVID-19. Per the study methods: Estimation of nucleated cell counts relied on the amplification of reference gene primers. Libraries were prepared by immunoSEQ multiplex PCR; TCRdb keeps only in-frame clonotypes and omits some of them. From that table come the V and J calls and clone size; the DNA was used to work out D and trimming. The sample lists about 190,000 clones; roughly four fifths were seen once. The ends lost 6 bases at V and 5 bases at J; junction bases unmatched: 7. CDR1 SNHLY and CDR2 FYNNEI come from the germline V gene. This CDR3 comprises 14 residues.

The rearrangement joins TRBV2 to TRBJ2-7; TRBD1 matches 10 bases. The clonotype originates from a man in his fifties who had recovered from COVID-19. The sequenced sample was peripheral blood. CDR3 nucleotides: TGTGCCAGCAGGGTCCGGGACAGGGGCCACGAGCAGTACTTC. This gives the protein CASRVRDRGHEQYF.